These T cell receptor beta chains were read from a single sample in a study of somatic mutations in cytotoxic T cells in rheumatoid arthritis. Some clones are missing from TCRdb's copy, which holds only in-frame ones; the method was immunoSEQ multiplex PCR. In the table there are 20,000 to 25,000 clones, 78% of which are singletons. Material for sequencing was CD8+ T cells sorted from blood. These receptors were taken from an adult with rheumatoid arthritis. CDR3s include the opening cysteine and the closing phenylalanine or tryptophan. D genes are given only for firm matches.

v_call	d_call	j_call	cdr3_aa
TRBV10-3	-	TRBJ1-2	CASKGEYGYTF
TRBV7-9	-	TRBJ1-2	CASSPRDISPDTF
TRBV10-2	TRBD1	TRBJ2-7	CASSESRTGQRSYEQYF
TRBV19	TRBD2	TRBJ2-1	CASSTTSGDYNEQFF
TRBV6-5	TRBD2	TRBJ2-1	CASSFRDRGGDEQFF
TRBV14	TRBD2	TRBJ2-7	CASSQWEGLPYEQYF
TRBV6-1	-	TRBJ1-2	CASSAGYGYGYTF
TRBV7-3	-	TRBJ2-3	CASSLTGRRGGSDTQYF
TRBV16	-	TRBJ2-1	CASSQTRRSSYNEQFF
TRBV19	-	TRBJ1-1	CASSRASNTEAFF
TRBV7-9	-	TRBJ1-1	CASSHDNSGNTEAFF
TRBV5-6	TRBD1	TRBJ1-1	CASSRGTGGAEAFF
TRBV6-5	-	TRBJ1-2	CASSYAGNYGYTF
TRBV7-9	-	TRBJ1-5	CASSLGLSGPQHF